Detailed here is one T cell receptor (beta chain). The sample comes from a study of blood T cell repertoires in COVID-19. Measured with immunoSEQ multiplex PCR; TCRdb has only the in-frame clones, and not every one. The sample contains about 210,000 clones, roughly 89% of which appear only once. The receptor was isolated from a man aged 18 to 35 with acute COVID-19. Sequences were obtained from PBMCs or T cells enriched from blood (not recorded which).

CDR3 loop: CASSWWARTTYEQYF. In nucleotides, the CDR3 is TGTGCCAGCAGTTGGTGGGCCCGTACCACCTACGAGCAGTACTTC. This sequence joins TRBV28 and TRBJ2-7; D gene unclear. Germline V gene lookup returns CDR1 MDHEN and CDR2 SYDVKM. CDR3 size: 15 residues. V lost 4 bases and J lost 2, with 15 bases in between.